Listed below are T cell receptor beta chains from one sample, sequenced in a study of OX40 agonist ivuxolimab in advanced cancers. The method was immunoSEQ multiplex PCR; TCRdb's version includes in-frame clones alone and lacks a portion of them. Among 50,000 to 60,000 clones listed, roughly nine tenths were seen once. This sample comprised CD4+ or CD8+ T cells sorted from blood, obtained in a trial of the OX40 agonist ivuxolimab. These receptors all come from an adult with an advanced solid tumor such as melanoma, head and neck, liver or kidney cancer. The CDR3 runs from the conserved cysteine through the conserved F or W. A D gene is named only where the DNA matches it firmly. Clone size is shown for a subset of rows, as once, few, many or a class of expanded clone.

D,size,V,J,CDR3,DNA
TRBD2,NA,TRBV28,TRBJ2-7,CASSLTSGSEQYF,TGTGCCAGCAGCCTGACTAGCGGGAGCGAGCAGTACTTC
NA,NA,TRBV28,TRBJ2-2,CASSPVVGELFF,TGTGCCAGCAGCCCTGTAGTCGGGGAGCTGTTTTTT
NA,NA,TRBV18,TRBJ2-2,CASSPKTGLAGELFF,TGTGCCAGCTCACCAAAAACAGGGTTGGCCGGGGAGCTGTTTTTT
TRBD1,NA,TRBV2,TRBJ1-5,CASSVEGGGNQPQHF,TGTGCCAGCAGTGTCGAAGGGGGCGGCAATCAGCCCCAGCATTTT
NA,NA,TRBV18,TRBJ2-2,CASSPRTVGGELFF,TGTGCCAGCTCACCCCGGACTGTTGGGGGGGAGCTGTTTTTT
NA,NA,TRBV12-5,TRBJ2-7,CASGLGDGREQYF,TGTGCTAGTGGTTTGGGGGACGGGCGGGAGCAGTACTTC
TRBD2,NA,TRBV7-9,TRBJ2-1,CASIGRGLTLYNQSNEQFF,TGTGCCAGCATTGGTAGGGGACTAACACTTTATAATCAATCCAATGAGCAGTTCTTC
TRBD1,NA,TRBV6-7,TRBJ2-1,CAISIQGASNNYNEQFF,TGTGCCATCTCCATACAGGGGGCCTCGAATAACTACAATGAGCAGTTCTTC
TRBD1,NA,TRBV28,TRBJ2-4,CASSLWDRVKNIQYF,TGTGCCAGCAGTTTATGGGACAGGGTAAAAAACATTCAGTACTTC
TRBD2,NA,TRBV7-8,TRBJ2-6,CASSLGGRVSGANVLTF,TGTGCCAGCAGCTTAGGTGGGAGGGTATCTGGGGCCAACGTCCTGACTTTC
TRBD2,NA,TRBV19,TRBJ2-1,CASSMTSGRIEYEQFF,TGTGCCAGTAGTATGACTAGCGGGAGGATAGAGTATGAGCAGTTCTTC
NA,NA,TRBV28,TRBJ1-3,CASRFLSGNTIYF,TGTGCCAGCAGGTTCTTATCTGGAAACACCATATATTTT
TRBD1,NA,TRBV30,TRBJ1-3,CAWSVSQGARGNTIYF,TGTGCCTGGAGTGTATCCCAGGGGGCAAGAGGAAACACCATATATTTT
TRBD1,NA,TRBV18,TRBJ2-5,CASSPRRDREWETQYF,TGTGCCAGCTCACCACGGAGGGACAGGGAATGGGAGACCCAGTACTTC
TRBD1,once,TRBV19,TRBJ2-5,CASSTGQAIYGETQYF,TGTGCCAGTAGTACCGGACAGGCGATATACGGTGAGACCCAGTACTTC
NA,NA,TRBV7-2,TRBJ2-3,CASSSPLVAVYTDTQYF,TGTGCCAGCAGCTCCCCGTTGGTAGCGGTGTACACAGATACGCAGTATTTT
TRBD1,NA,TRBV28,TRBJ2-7,CATVGDRGTDEQYF,TGTGCCACCGTCGGCGACAGGGGGACGGACGAGCAGTACTTC
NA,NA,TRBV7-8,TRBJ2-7,CASSSGPTGTSTYEQYF,TGTGCCAGCAGCTCTGGGCCCACAGGTACAAGTACCTACGAGCAGTACTTC
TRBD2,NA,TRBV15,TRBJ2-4,CATSRDRVAGSLQYF,TGTGCCACCAGCAGAGATCGGGTAGCGGGATCCCTGCAGTACTTC
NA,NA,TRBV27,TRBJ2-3,CASRGAGMSTDTQYF,TGTGCCAGCAGAGGGGCAGGGATGAGCACAGATACGCAGTATTTT
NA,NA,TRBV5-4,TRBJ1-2,CASSSTTGNGYTF,TGTGCCAGCAGCTCAACAACAGGGAATGGCTACACCTTC
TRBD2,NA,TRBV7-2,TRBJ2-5,CASSPKLALNQETQYF,TGTGCCAGCAGTCCCAAACTAGCGCTTAACCAAGAGACCCAGTACTTC
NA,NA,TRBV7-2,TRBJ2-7,CASSSGPSYEQYF,TGTGCCAGCAGCTCCGGGCCCTCCTACGAGCAGTACTTC
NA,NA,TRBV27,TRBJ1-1,CASSSPNTEAFF,TGTGCCAGCAGTTCCCCTAACACTGAAGCTTTCTTT
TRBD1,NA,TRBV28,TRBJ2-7,CASSSGRGYEQYF,TGTGCCAGCAGTTCCGGCAGGGGGTACGAGCAGTACTTC
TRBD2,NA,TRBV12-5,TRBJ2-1,CASGPQSGSSYNEQFF,TGTGCTAGTGGTCCTCAAAGCGGGAGCTCCTACAATGAGCAGTTCTTC
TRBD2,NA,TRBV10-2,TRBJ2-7,CASSEGALAGGPGYEQYF,TGCGCCAGCAGTGAGGGGGCGCTCGCGGGAGGGCCGGGGTACGAGCAGTACTTC
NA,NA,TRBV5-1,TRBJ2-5,CASSLGGEETQYF,TGCGCCAGCAGCTTGGGGGGCGAAGAGACCCAGTACTTC
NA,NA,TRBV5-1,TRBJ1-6,CASSLAGTDNSPLHF,TGCGCCAGCAGCTTGGCCGGGACCGATAATTCACCCCTCCACTTT
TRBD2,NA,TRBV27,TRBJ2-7,CASSFRLAGHYEQYF,TGTGCCAGCAGTTTCAGACTAGCGGGGCACTACGAGCAGTACTTC
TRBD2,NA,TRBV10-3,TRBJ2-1,CAITGLAGGHEQFF,TGTGCCATCACGGGACTAGCGGGAGGCCATGAGCAGTTCTTC
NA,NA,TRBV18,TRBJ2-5,CASSPSEKTQYF,TGTGCCAGCTCACCAAGCGAAAAGACCCAGTACTTC
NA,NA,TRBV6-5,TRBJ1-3,CASSYSERNTIYF,TGTGCCAGCAGTTACTCGGAAAGAAACACCATATATTTT
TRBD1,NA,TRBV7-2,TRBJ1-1,CASSLTQGGTAKAFF,TGTGCCAGCAGCTTGACACAGGGGGGCACCGCGAAAGCTTTCTTT
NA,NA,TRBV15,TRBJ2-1,CATSRDHIEQFF,TGTGCCACCAGCAGAGACCACATTGAGCAGTTCTTC
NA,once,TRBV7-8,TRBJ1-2,CASSLANSGYTF,TGTGCCAGCAGCTTAGCGAACAGTGGCTACACCTTC
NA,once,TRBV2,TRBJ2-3,CASSVGSSIDTQYF,TGTGCCAGCAGTGTCGGGTCTAGCATAGATACGCAGTATTTT
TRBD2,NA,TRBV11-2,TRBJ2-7,CASSLAGGPEQYF,TGTGCCAGCAGCTTAGCGGGAGGGCCCGAGCAGTACTTC
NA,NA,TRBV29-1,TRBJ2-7,CSVEEDRYEQYF,TGCAGCGTTGAGGAGGATCGCTACGAGCAGTACTTC
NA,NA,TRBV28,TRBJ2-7,CASSSPETRSSYEQYF,TGTGCCAGCAGCTCTCCCGAGACAAGATCCTCCTACGAGCAGTACTTC
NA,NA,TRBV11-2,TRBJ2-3,CASSFTQGARADTQYF,TGTGCCAGCAGCTTTACCCAGGGCGCGAGGGCAGATACGCAGTATTTT
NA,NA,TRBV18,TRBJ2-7,CASSPRALAYEQYF,TGTGCCAGCTCACCACGGGCCCTAGCGTACGAGCAGTACTTC
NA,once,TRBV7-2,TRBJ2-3,CASTDPNGALSTQYF,TGTGCCAGCACCGACCCGAATGGGGCCCTTAGTACGCAGTATTTT
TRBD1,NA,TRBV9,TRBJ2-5,CASSPGTGDQETQYF,TGTGCCAGCAGCCCCGGGACAGGGGACCAAGAGACCCAGTACTTC
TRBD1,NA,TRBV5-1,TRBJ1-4,CASSDDRVEGEKLFF,TGCGCCAGCAGCGACGACAGGGTCGAGGGGGAAAAACTGTTTTTT
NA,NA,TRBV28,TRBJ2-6,CASLAPGANVLTF,TGTGCCAGCCTAGCACCTGGGGCCAACGTCCTGACTTTC
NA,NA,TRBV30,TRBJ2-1,CAWSTAYNEQFF,TGTGCCTGGAGTACCGCTTACAATGAGCAGTTCTTC
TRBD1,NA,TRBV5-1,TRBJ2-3,CASSFTGTGKTDTQYF,TGCGCCAGCAGCTTCACCGGGACAGGCAAAACAGATACGCAGTATTTT
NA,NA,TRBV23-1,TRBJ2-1,CASSHTSTISEQFF,TGCGCCAGCAGTCACACCTCCACTATTTCTGAGCAGTTCTTC
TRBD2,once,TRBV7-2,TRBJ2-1,CASSLAGLLETSGSRWPNEQFF,TGTGCCAGCAGCTTAGCGGGTTTGCTCGAGACTAGCGGGAGCAGATGGCCCAATGAGCAGTTCTTC
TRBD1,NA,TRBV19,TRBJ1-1,CASSRQGETEAFF,TGTGCCAGTAGTCGACAGGGAGAGACTGAAGCTTTCTTT
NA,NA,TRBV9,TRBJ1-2,CASSPTEGYGYTF,TGTGCCAGCAGCCCCACGGAGGGCTATGGCTACACCTTC
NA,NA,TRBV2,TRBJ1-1,CASSVGTGEAFF,TGTGCCAGCAGTGTAGGGACGGGTGAAGCTTTCTTT
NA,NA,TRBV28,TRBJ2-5,CASSLGTERETQYF,TGTGCCAGCAGTTTGGGTACTGAGCGAGAGACCCAGTACTTC
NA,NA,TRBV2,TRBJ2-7,CASRYMSEQYF,TGTGCCAGCCGCTACATGAGCGAGCAGTACTTC
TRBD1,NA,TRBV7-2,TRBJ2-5,CASSLDREETQYF,TGTGCCAGCAGCTTGGACAGGGAAGAGACCCAGTACTTC